This T cell receptor (beta chain) was profiled in a study of breast tumors, draining lymph nodes, adjacent tissues. CDR1 is DFQATT and CDR2 is SNEGSKA in the germline V gene (reference sequence). V dropped 6 bases and J dropped 4; count of bases not matched to a gene: 7. The CDR3 is made up of 13 amino acids. Each CDR3 protein is one row after TCRdb ran MiXCR on the multiplex PCR reads. The sample has roughly 32,000 distinct CDR3 sequences; 30% to 45% are singletons. Study-level results: Tumor repertoires ranked between lymph nodes and nontumor tissue in diversity, with V and J gene preferences.

This clonotype was counted ten times or more. Its antigen is still unknown. The sequenced sample was breast tumor tissue. The TCR comes from a female donor with breast cancer. Some clones in this sample may be carry-over from other donors' samples. The J gene is TRBJ2-5, the V gene TRBV20-1; 8 nucleotides agree with TRBD1. The CDR3 spells CSAVSDRAETQYF. The CDR3 DNA is TGCAGTGCCGTTTCGGACAGGGCAGAGACCCAGTACTTC.